The next 2 T cell receptor beta chains were all read from a single sample in a study of PD-1 blockade in classical Hodgkin lymphoma (dated by TCRdb to between 2020 and 2021). The time point tag for this specimen amounts to: cycle 1 day 1 (C1D1), immediately before nivolumab initiation. All trial patients had relapsed after autologous stem cell transplantation, with cohorts A, B and C differing in prior brentuximab vedotin exposure. Library preparation was by the immunoSEQ multiplex PCR assay. Imported from immuneACCESS, the table was reduced by TCRdb to in-frame sequences with V and J called. These copies leave out some clones; in studies compared against another copy, an unresolved V gene accounts for under half, and the cause of the remainder is not known. For this sample there are about 40,000 clones; about 89% appear just once. Roughly 10% of the sample goes to the ten largest clones. Source: peripheral blood mononuclear cells (PBMCs), taken at baseline. The receptors shown here come from a human donor with classical Hodgkin lymphoma.

V gene TRBV19 combines with J gene TRBJ1-2; D unresolved. This CDR3 comprises 12 residues. Trimming took 7 bases from V and 0 from J, leaving 6 bases between them. CDR1 and CDR2 from the germline V gene are LNHDA and SQIVND (reference sequence). Here the CDR3 DNA reads TGTGCCAGTATGCGGACTAACTATGGCTACACCTTC. Translation: CASMRTNYGYTF.

The V gene is TRBV6-6, the J gene TRBJ1-1; the D is unclear. The CDR3 runs to 10 residues. V was pared by 4 bases and J by 4 bases, with 1 base between. CDR1 and CDR2 (germline): MNHNY, SVGAGI (reference sequence). Here the CDR3 reads CASSSTEAFF. The CDR3, as DNA: TGTGCCAGCAGTTCCACTGAAGCTTTCTTT.